This is a list of T cell receptor beta chains from one sample in a study of identical twins. TCRdb re-called the 5' RACE reads with MiXCR, one entry per CDR3 protein. The data show 500,000 to 600,000 distinct CDR3 sequences, around 20% seen once. The same sample was also used in a study of T cells expressing NK-cell markers.

The sample comprised CD4+ T cells sorted from blood. The receptors originated from a woman between 18 and 29 years old in good health. The CDR3 runs from the conserved cysteine through the conserved F or W. The D gene is left open where the match is weak. The size field is filled for only some rows; it gives once, few, many or a size class.

d_gene: TRBD1
j_gene: TRBJ2-2
v_gene: TRBV12-3/TRBV12-4
abundance: few
CDR3aa: CASSPSDRGDTGELFF
CDR3nt: TGTGCCAGCAGCCCCTCGGACAGGGGGGACACCGGGGAGCTGTTTTTT

d_gene: -
j_gene: TRBJ2-7
v_gene: TRBV5-1
abundance: -
CDR3aa: CASSFSPGAAYEQYF
CDR3nt: TGCGCCAGCAGCTTCAGCCCAGGGGCGGCCTACGAGCAGTACTTC

d_gene: -
j_gene: TRBJ2-7
v_gene: TRBV7-9
abundance: -
CDR3aa: CASSLTGAFWEQYF
CDR3nt: TGTGCCAGCAGCTTAACTGGGGCTTTTTGGGAGCAGTACTTC

d_gene: -
j_gene: TRBJ2-3
v_gene: TRBV15
abundance: -
CDR3aa: CATSREAPLDTQYF
CDR3nt: TGTGCCACCAGCAGAGAGGCCCCTCTAGATACGCAGTATTTT

d_gene: -
j_gene: TRBJ2-3
v_gene: TRBV20-1
abundance: many
CDR3aa: CSVANQPDTQYF
CDR3nt: TGCAGTGTAGCAAACCAACCAGATACGCAGTATTTT

d_gene: -
j_gene: TRBJ1-1
v_gene: TRBV25-1
abundance: few
CDR3aa: CASSEGLGGNTEAFF
CDR3nt: TGTGCCAGCAGTGAAGGACTGGGAGGGAACACTGAAGCTTTCTTT

d_gene: -
j_gene: TRBJ1-1
v_gene: TRBV29-1
abundance: few
CDR3aa: CSVETEAGTEAFF
CDR3nt: TGCAGCGTTGAAACGGAAGCGGGCACTGAAGCTTTCTTT

d_gene: -
j_gene: TRBJ1-1
v_gene: TRBV12-3/TRBV12-4
abundance: many
CDR3aa: CASTPDSRNTEAFF
CDR3nt: TGTGCCAGCACCCCGGACAGCCGAAACACTGAAGCTTTCTTT

d_gene: -
j_gene: TRBJ2-3
v_gene: TRBV11-2
abundance: -
CDR3aa: CASSLEVGPDTQYF
CDR3nt: TGTGCCAGCAGCTTAGAGGTGGGGCCAGATACGCAGTATTTT

d_gene: -
j_gene: TRBJ1-5
v_gene: TRBV3-1
abundance: many
CDR3aa: CASSPGPNQPQHF
CDR3nt: TGTGCCAGCAGCCCCGGCCCTAATCAGCCCCAGCATTTT

d_gene: TRBD1
j_gene: TRBJ2-2
v_gene: TRBV18
abundance: few
CDR3aa: CASSRTTGTEPTGELFF
CDR3nt: TGTGCCAGCTCACGAACAACCGGGACAGAACCCACCGGGGAGCTGTTTTTT

d_gene: TRBD1
j_gene: TRBJ2-5
v_gene: TRBV7-2
abundance: -
CDR3aa: CASSSYQTGGETQYF
CDR3nt: TGTGCCAGCAGCTCCTATCAGACAGGGGGCGAGACCCAGTACTTC

d_gene: -
j_gene: TRBJ1-4
v_gene: TRBV29-1
abundance: many
CDR3aa: CSVAGGLNEKLFF
CDR3nt: TGCAGCGTTGCTGGAGGCCTTAATGAAAAACTGTTTTTT

d_gene: -
j_gene: TRBJ2-3
v_gene: TRBV27
abundance: -
CDR3aa: CASSLFSARDTDTQYF
CDR3nt: TGTGCCAGCAGTTTATTTTCGGCCCGGGACACAGATACGCAGTATTTT

d_gene: -
j_gene: TRBJ1-1
v_gene: TRBV20-1
abundance: many
CDR3aa: CSAIPGLGAFF
CDR3nt: TGCAGTGCTATCCCGGGACTGGGGGCTTTCTTT

d_gene: -
j_gene: TRBJ2-7
v_gene: TRBV27
abundance: few
CDR3aa: CASRATRGVYEQYF
CDR3nt: TGTGCCAGCAGAGCGACCAGGGGTGTTTACGAGCAGTACTTC

d_gene: TRBD1
j_gene: TRBJ1-1
v_gene: TRBV10-3
abundance: -
CDR3aa: CAISSQGVNTEAFF
CDR3nt: TGTGCCATCAGTTCACAGGGGGTGAACACTGAAGCTTTCTTT

d_gene: -
j_gene: TRBJ2-2
v_gene: TRBV5-6
abundance: -
CDR3aa: CASSAPPGATGELFF
CDR3nt: TGTGCCAGCAGCGCTCCGCCAGGGGCGACCGGGGAGCTGTTTTTT

d_gene: -
j_gene: TRBJ2-4
v_gene: TRBV3-1
abundance: -
CDR3aa: CATSQEPGDGAKNIQYF
CDR3nt: TGTGCCACCTCCCAGGAGCCGGGGGACGGGGCCAAAAACATTCAGTACTTC

d_gene: TRBD2
j_gene: TRBJ2-1
v_gene: TRBV15
abundance: few
CDR3aa: CATSGRVVYNEQFF
CDR3nt: TGTGCCACTAGCGGGAGGGTGGTATACAATGAGCAGTTCTTC

d_gene: TRBD2
j_gene: TRBJ2-5
v_gene: TRBV20-1
abundance: few
CDR3aa: CSATWWGGEETQYF
CDR3nt: TGCAGTGCCACTTGGTGGGGGGGGGAGGAGACCCAGTACTTC

d_gene: -
j_gene: TRBJ2-6
v_gene: TRBV5-6
abundance: few
CDR3aa: CASSPPGANVLTF
CDR3nt: TGTGCCAGCAGCCCGCCTGGGGCCAACGTCCTGACTTTC

d_gene: -
j_gene: TRBJ1-1
v_gene: TRBV6-1
abundance: -
CDR3aa: CASKEWRGGTEAFF
CDR3nt: TGTGCCAGCAAGGAATGGAGGGGAGGGACTGAAGCTTTCTTT

d_gene: TRBD2
j_gene: TRBJ2-7
v_gene: TRBV20-1
abundance: -
CDR3aa: CSATGTSRSYEQYF
CDR3nt: TGCAGTGCAACCGGGACTAGTCGATCCTACGAGCAGTACTTC

d_gene: -
j_gene: TRBJ2-1
v_gene: TRBV6-5
abundance: -
CDR3aa: CASSYFTWSEQFF
CDR3nt: TGTGCCAGCAGTTACTTTACGTGGAGTGAGCAGTTCTTC

d_gene: -
j_gene: TRBJ2-1
v_gene: TRBV9
abundance: few
CDR3aa: CASSASRGASYNEQFF
CDR3nt: TGTGCCAGCAGCGCCAGTCGGGGGGCCTCCTACAATGAGCAGTTCTTC

d_gene: -
j_gene: TRBJ2-2
v_gene: TRBV20-1
abundance: -
CDR3aa: CSARGGGGHTGELFF
CDR3nt: TGCAGTGCTAGAGGAGGGGGGGGCCACACCGGGGAGCTGTTTTTT

d_gene: -
j_gene: TRBJ2-5
v_gene: TRBV12-3/TRBV12-4
abundance: many
CDR3aa: CASSPTQETQYF
CDR3nt: TGTGCCAGCAGTCCCACTCAAGAGACCCAGTACTTC

d_gene: -
j_gene: TRBJ2-1
v_gene: TRBV5-1
abundance: few
CDR3aa: CASSPLPPDNEQFF
CDR3nt: TGCGCCAGCAGCCCTCTACCCCCCGACAATGAGCAGTTCTTC

d_gene: TRBD1
j_gene: TRBJ1-5
v_gene: TRBV20-1
abundance: -
CDR3aa: CSARQGASRQPQHF
CDR3nt: TGCAGTGCCCGACAGGGGGCTTCTCGTCAGCCCCAGCATTTT

d_gene: -
j_gene: TRBJ2-5
v_gene: TRBV9
abundance: -
CDR3aa: CASSVGPNQETQYF
CDR3nt: TGTGCCAGCAGCGTGGGACCGAACCAAGAGACCCAGTACTTC

d_gene: -
j_gene: TRBJ2-5
v_gene: TRBV5-5
abundance: few
CDR3aa: CASSVVWETQYF
CDR3nt: TGTGCCAGCAGCGTTGTTTGGGAGACCCAGTACTTC

d_gene: TRBD1
j_gene: TRBJ2-2
v_gene: TRBV4-1
abundance: -
CDR3aa: CASRDRGTTGELFF
CDR3nt: TGCGCCAGCCGGGACAGGGGTACCACCGGGGAGCTGTTTTTT

d_gene: TRBD1
j_gene: TRBJ1-1
v_gene: TRBV15
abundance: few
CDR3aa: CATSRVFGTGMNTEAFF
CDR3nt: TGTGCCACCAGCAGAGTATTTGGGACAGGTATGAACACTGAAGCTTTCTTT

d_gene: -
j_gene: TRBJ1-6
v_gene: TRBV9
abundance: few
CDR3aa: CASSVHQGGNSPLHF
CDR3nt: TGTGCCAGCAGCGTACACCAGGGTGGAAATTCACCCCTCCACTTT

d_gene: TRBD1
j_gene: TRBJ1-1
v_gene: TRBV5-1
abundance: few
CDR3aa: CASSLTGDLGTEAFF
CDR3nt: TGCGCCAGCAGCTTAACAGGGGATTTGGGCACTGAAGCTTTCTTT

d_gene: -
j_gene: TRBJ1-2
v_gene: TRBV11-2
abundance: few
CDR3aa: CASSYDDYGYTF
CDR3nt: TGTGCCAGCAGCTACGATGACTATGGCTACACCTTC

d_gene: -
j_gene: TRBJ2-2
v_gene: TRBV20-1
abundance: -
CDR3aa: CSARAGFAGELFF
CDR3nt: TGCAGTGCTAGGGCAGGGTTCGCCGGGGAGCTGTTTTTT

d_gene: -
j_gene: TRBJ2-1
v_gene: TRBV29-1
abundance: many
CDR3aa: CSGRGGTSSYNEQFF
CDR3nt: TGCAGCGGCCGGGGCGGCACGAGCTCCTACAATGAGCAGTTCTTC

d_gene: TRBD2
j_gene: TRBJ2-3
v_gene: TRBV5-1
abundance: -
CDR3aa: CASSRAIGGGQTDTQYF
CDR3nt: TGCGCCAGCAGTCGGGCTATTGGCGGGGGGCAGACAGATACGCAGTATTTT

d_gene: -
j_gene: TRBJ2-7
v_gene: TRBV12-3/TRBV12-4
abundance: few
CDR3aa: CASSLYRAYEQYF
CDR3nt: TGTGCCAGCAGTTTATACAGGGCCTACGAGCAGTACTTC

d_gene: -
j_gene: TRBJ2-1
v_gene: TRBV20-1
abundance: few
CDR3aa: CSARVEGGPYNEQFF
CDR3nt: TGCAGTGCTAGAGTGGAGGGGGGGCCCTACAATGAGCAGTTCTTC

d_gene: -
j_gene: TRBJ1-1
v_gene: TRBV9
abundance: -
CDR3aa: CASSVTTGGATAFF
CDR3nt: TGTGCCAGCAGCGTAACCACAGGCGGGGCGACGGCTTTCTTT

d_gene: -
j_gene: TRBJ1-2
v_gene: TRBV5-1
abundance: few
CDR3aa: CASSLKGVNYGYTF
CDR3nt: TGCGCCAGCAGCTTGAAAGGGGTGAACTATGGCTACACCTTC

d_gene: -
j_gene: TRBJ1-5
v_gene: TRBV20-1
abundance: -
CDR3aa: CSASGENQLQHF
CDR3nt: TGCAGTGCGTCTGGGGAGAATCAGCTGCAGCATTTT

d_gene: -
j_gene: TRBJ1-1
v_gene: TRBV29-1
abundance: few
CDR3aa: CSVDRGYTEAFF
CDR3nt: TGCAGCGTTGATAGGGGGTACACTGAAGCTTTCTTT

d_gene: TRBD2
j_gene: TRBJ2-5
v_gene: TRBV20-1
abundance: few
CDR3aa: CSARPSTSGGQETQYF
CDR3nt: TGCAGTGCTAGACCGTCGACTAGCGGGGGACAAGAGACCCAGTACTTC

d_gene: -
j_gene: TRBJ2-3
v_gene: TRBV12-3/TRBV12-4
abundance: few
CDR3aa: CASSLFGVQYF
CDR3nt: TGTGCCAGCAGTTTATTCGGTGTGCAGTATTTT

d_gene: TRBD2
j_gene: TRBJ2-2
v_gene: TRBV5-1
abundance: -
CDR3aa: CASVTFLAGATGELFF
CDR3nt: TGCGCCAGCGTCACATTTTTGGCGGGAGCCACCGGGGAGCTGTTTTTT